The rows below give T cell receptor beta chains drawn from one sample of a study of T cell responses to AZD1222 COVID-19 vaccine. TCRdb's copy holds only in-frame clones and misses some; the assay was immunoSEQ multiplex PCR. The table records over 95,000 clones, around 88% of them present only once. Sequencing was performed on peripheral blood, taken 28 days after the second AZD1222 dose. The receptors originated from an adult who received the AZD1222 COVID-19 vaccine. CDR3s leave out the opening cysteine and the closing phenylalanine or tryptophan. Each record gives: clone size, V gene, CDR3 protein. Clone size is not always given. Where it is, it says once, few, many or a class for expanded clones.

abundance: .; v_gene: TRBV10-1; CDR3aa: ASSELVEQF
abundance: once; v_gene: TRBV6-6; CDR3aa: ASSPPRQGIYNSPLH
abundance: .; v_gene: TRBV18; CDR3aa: ASSPTGPGTNEKLF
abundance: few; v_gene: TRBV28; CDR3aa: ASSSSSETQY
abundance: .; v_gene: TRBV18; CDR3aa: ASSRGAEEEKLF
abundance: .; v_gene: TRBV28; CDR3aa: ASYPGTGTTNEKLF
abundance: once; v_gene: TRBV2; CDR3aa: ASSADRAPISYEQF
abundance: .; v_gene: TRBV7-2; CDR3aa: ASSLVAANEQF
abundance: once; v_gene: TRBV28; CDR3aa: ASSGGGGGTQY
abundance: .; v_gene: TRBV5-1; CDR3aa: ASSLWSVSGANVLT
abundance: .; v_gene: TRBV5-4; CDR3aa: ASRGQGRGNEKLF
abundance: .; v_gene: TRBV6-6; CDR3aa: ASSHPTSGGEVSSYNEQF
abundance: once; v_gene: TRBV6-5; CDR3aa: ASSFQGGGTYNEQF
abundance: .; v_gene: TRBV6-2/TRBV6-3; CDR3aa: ASSYEASGGAQY
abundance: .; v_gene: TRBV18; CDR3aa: ASSPKSQATGELF
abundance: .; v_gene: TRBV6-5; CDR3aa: ASSGGGEQF
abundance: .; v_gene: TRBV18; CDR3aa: ASSGEFQGLDGYT
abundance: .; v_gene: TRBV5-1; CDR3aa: ASKSGPSSYEQY
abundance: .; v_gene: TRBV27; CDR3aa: ASSSSSYNSPLH
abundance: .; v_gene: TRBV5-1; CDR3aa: ASSLEAVPAVYGYT
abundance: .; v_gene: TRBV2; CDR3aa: ASTPGLARI
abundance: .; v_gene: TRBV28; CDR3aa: ASSVRANEKLF
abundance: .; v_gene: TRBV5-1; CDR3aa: ASSPGGQETQY